These T cell receptor beta chains were read from a single sample in a study of cytomegalovirus exposure and HLA in healthy donors. The method was immunoSEQ multiplex PCR; TCRdb's version includes in-frame clones alone and lacks a portion of them. Of roughly 130,000 clones in the sample, about two thirds were seen once. The specimen sequenced was PBMCs. Receptors originate from a man aged 35-49 years in good health and CMV-seropositive. The CDR3 runs from the conserved cysteine through the conserved F or W. The D gene is left open where the match is weak. Size is omitted from some rows. Given values are once, few, many or a class for expanded clones.

CASSSKRATYEQYF TGTGCCAGCTCATCAAAGCGGGCCACCTACGAGCAGTACTTC TRBV21-1 . TRBJ2-7 .
CASSLATGNTEAFF TGCGCCAGCAGCTTGGCCACAGGGAACACTGAAGCTTTCTTT TRBV5-1 . TRBJ1-1 .
CASSGTATPYGYTF TGTGCCAGCAGTGGGACAGCAACCCCCTATGGCTACACCTTC TRBV6-5 . TRBJ1-2 TRBD1
CASSARGGLETQYF TGTGCCAGCAGCGCGCGGGGGGGCCTGGAGACCCAGTACTTC TRBV9 . TRBJ2-5 TRBD2
CASSQATSTDTQYF TGCGCCAGCAGCCAGGCGACTAGCACAGATACGCAGTATTTT TRBV4-1 . TRBJ2-3 .
CASSQPTGRDYGYTF TGTGCCAGCAGCCAACCGACAGGGAGAGACTATGGCTACACCTTC TRBV6-6 . TRBJ1-2 TRBD1
CASRPSGRWETQYF TGTGCCAGCAGGCCTAGCGGGAGGTGGGAGACCCAGTACTTC TRBV28 once TRBJ2-5 TRBD2
CASSPETGPSYEQYF TGCGCCAGCAGTCCAGAGACAGGGCCCTCCTACGAGCAGTACTTC TRBV10-2 . TRBJ2-7 TRBD1
CASSNMYGYTF TGTGCCAGCAGTAACATGTATGGCTACACCTTC TRBV6-1 . TRBJ1-2 .
CASSPVGLAGTSSTDTQYF TGCGCCAGCAGCCCCGTTGGGCTAGCGGGGACCTCTAGCACAGATACGCAGTATTTT TRBV5-1 . TRBJ2-3 TRBD2
CASSLPDGMNTEAFF TGTGCCAGCAGCTTACCGGACGGGATGAACACTGAAGCTTTCTTT TRBV7-9 . TRBJ1-1 .
CASSFSGGGVYGYTF TGTGCCAGCAGCTTTTCGGGGGGCGGTGTCTATGGCTACACCTTC TRBV7-2 few TRBJ1-2 .
CASSLTSDSEAFF TGTGCCAGCAGCTTGACTTCGGACAGTGAAGCTTTCTTT TRBV7-9 . TRBJ1-1 .
CASSYSGGTHYGYTF TGTGCCAGCAGTTACTCGGGGGGGACCCACTATGGCTACACCTTC TRBV6-5 . TRBJ1-2 .
CASSVTGTGVSYQETQYF TGCGCCAGCAGCGTAACCGGGACAGGGGTCTCCTACCAAGAGACCCAGTACTTC TRBV5-1 . TRBJ2-5 TRBD1
CASSRGGDTYYEQYF TGCGCCAGCAGCCGGGGGGGGGATACTTACTACGAGCAGTACTTC TRBV5-1 . TRBJ2-7 TRBD2
CASNGGTSGLCEQFF TGTGCCAGCAACGGGGGGACTAGCGGACTTTGTGAGCAGTTCTTC TRBV9 . TRBJ2-1 TRBD2
CASSKGGVDQPQHF TGTGCCAGCAGCAAAGGGGGGGTTGATCAGCCCCAGCATTTT TRBV7-9 . TRBJ1-5 .
CASVGERNEKLFF TGTGCCAGCGTCGGAGAGAGGAATGAAAAACTGTTTTTT TRBV2 . TRBJ1-4 .
CASSEFATSGTYNEQFF TGTGCCAGCAGTGAATTCGCGACTAGCGGGACCTACAATGAGCAGTTCTTC TRBV6-1 . TRBJ2-1 TRBD2
CASSLDSTVTNEKLFF TGTGCCAGCAGTTTAGATAGCACGGTAACTAATGAAAAACTGTTTTTT TRBV28 . TRBJ1-4 .
CASSFPGTYEQYF TGTGCCAGCAGTTTTCCCGGTACCTACGAGCAGTACTTC TRBV28 . TRBJ2-7 .
CASSHKTGNYGYTF TGTGCCAGCAGCCATAAAACAGGGAACTATGGCTACACCTTC TRBV7-8 . TRBJ1-2 .
CATSRGSGLAQGEQFF TGTGCCACCAGCAGAGGGTCGGGACTAGCCCAAGGTGAGCAGTTCTTC TRBV15 few TRBJ2-1 TRBD2
CASSPLPGQLYEQYF TGTGCCAGCAGTCCCTTGCCGGGACAGCTATACGAGCAGTACTTC TRBV27 . TRBJ2-7 TRBD1
CAIRSGQGGNTIYF TGTGCCATCAGATCGGGACAGGGAGGGAACACCATATATTTT TRBV10-3 . TRBJ1-3 TRBD1
CASKGQLGDYTF TGTGCCAGCAAAGGACAGCTCGGTGACTACACCTTC TRBV25-1 . TRBJ1-2 .
CASSSAGTTQETQYF TGTGCCAGCAGTTCGGCCGGGACAACACAAGAGACCCAGTACTTC TRBV28 . TRBJ2-5 .
CASSLDYKNIQYF TGTGCCAGCAGCTTGGACTACAAAAACATTCAGTACTTC TRBV5-4 once TRBJ2-4 .
CASSGGAGVITGELFF TGCGCCAGCAGCGGTGGTGCGGGAGTGATAACCGGGGAGCTGTTTTTT TRBV5-1 . TRBJ2-2 TRBD2
CASRGTGGSLQGDEQYF TGTGCCAGCCGGGGGACAGGGGGCTCCCTACAAGGGGACGAGCAGTACTTC TRBV28 . TRBJ2-7 TRBD1
CASRHMLGYGYTF TGTGCCAGCAGACACATGCTTGGCTATGGCTACACCTTC TRBV11-2 few TRBJ1-2 .
CASSPRGKNIQYF TGTGCCAGCAGCCCACGGGGCAAAAACATTCAGTACTTC TRBV9 . TRBJ2-4 .
CASSSHSGRDAYEQYF TGTGCCAGCAGCTCCCATAGCGGGAGGGACGCCTACGAGCAGTACTTC TRBV4-2 . TRBJ2-7 TRBD2
CASSESHASETQYF TGCGCCAGCAGTGAGAGCCACGCGAGTGAGACCCAGTACTTC TRBV10-2 few TRBJ2-5 .
CASSQDWREAEQFF TGTGCCAGCAGCCAAGATTGGAGGGAGGCTGAGCAGTTCTTC TRBV14 . TRBJ2-1 .
CASSEPPGQGHGYTF TGTGCCAGCAGTGAACCACCGGGACAGGGTCATGGCTACACCTTC TRBV2 . TRBJ1-2 TRBD1
CASSPITGGGQGACGYTF TGTGCCAGCAGTCCCATTACAGGGGGGGGACAGGGGGCGTGTGGCTACACCTTC TRBV2 . TRBJ1-2 TRBD1
CASSSLTRREQYF TGTGCCAGCAGCTCCCTAACTAGGCGCGAGCAGTACTTC TRBV5-4 . TRBJ2-7 .
CASSEAAGGSGEQYF TGTGCCAGCAGCGAAGCGGCCGGGGGGTCGGGGGAGCAGTACTTC TRBV7-2 . TRBJ2-7 TRBD2
CASSQERAGGTDTQYF TGTGCCAGCAGCCAAGAACGAGCGGGAGGCACAGATACGCAGTATTTT TRBV4-2 . TRBJ2-3 TRBD2
CASSLGGWTEAFF TGTGCCAGCAGTTTGGGGGGGTGGACTGAAGCTTTCTTT TRBV28 . TRBJ1-1 .
CAWSDQGTYEQYF TGTGCCTGGAGTGACCAGGGGACCTACGAGCAGTACTTC TRBV30 few TRBJ2-7 .
CASSIDSSYEQYF TGTGCCAGTAGTATAGACAGCTCCTACGAGCAGTACTTC TRBV19 . TRBJ2-7 .
CASSPGDRWNTEAFF TGTGCCAGCAGTCCGGGGGACCGATGGAACACTGAAGCTTTCTTT TRBV27 . TRBJ1-1 .
CASSRDRDSPLHF TGTGCCAGCAGCAGGGACAGGGACTCACCCCTCCACTTT TRBV5-5 once TRBJ1-6 TRBD1
CASSTRQGLGTEAFF TGTGCCAGTAGTACGCGACAGGGTCTCGGCACTGAAGCTTTCTTT TRBV19 . TRBJ1-1 TRBD1
CASSFRVSGRGYTF TGTGCCAGCAGTTTTAGGGTTTCAGGGCGCGGCTACACCTTC TRBV27 . TRBJ1-2 .
CASRISYEQYF TGTGCCAGCAGAATTTCCTACGAGCAGTACTTC TRBV6-1 few TRBJ2-7 .
CASGYRDRLRFETQYF TGTGCCAGCGGATACCGGGACAGGCTACGATTTGAGACCCAGTACTTC TRBV7-9 . TRBJ2-5 TRBD1
CASSLGTVPDTQYF TGTGCCAGCAGTCTCGGGACAGTGCCAGATACGCAGTATTTT TRBV2 . TRBJ2-3 TRBD1